The entry below describes one TCR beta chain. Its antigen is unidentified. The PCR employed 60 Vbeta primers together with 13 Jbeta primers. Measured with immunoSEQ multiplex PCR; TCRdb has only the in-frame clones, and not every one. The repertoire holds 100,000 or so clones, with around 72% as singletons. These data are taken from a study of cytomegalovirus exposure and HLA in healthy donors. Regarding the study as a whole: In a later analysis, several top co-occurrence clusters appeared linked to parvovirus B19, influenza, CMV and Epstein-Barr virus. Segments of the TCR beta V type were, in most cases, productive about 90% or about 30% of the time in an earlier analysis.

The receptor was derived from a male donor in good health and CMV-seronegative. Sequenced: PBMCs.

The DNA of the CDR3 is TGTGCCAGCAGCCCTGCTCCTTCAGCGGGAGACTACAATGAGCAGTTCTTC. Its translation: CASSPAPSAGDYNEQFF. The chain combines TRBV5-4 with TRBJ2-1; 8 nucleotides line up with TRBD2. Germline trimming cut 4 bases from V and 3 bases from J; bases unmatched to any gene: 12. The germline V gene encodes CDR1 SGHNT and CDR2 YYREEE (reference sequence). The CDR3 is 17 residues long. The full variable domain, completed using reference TRBV5-4 and TRBJ2-1, is ETGVTQSPTHLIKTRGQQVTLRCSSQSGHNTVSWYQQALGQGPQFIFQYYREEENGRGNFPPRFSGLQFPNYSSELNVNALELDDSALYLCASSPAPSAGDYNEQFFGPGTRLTVL.